These 30 T cell receptor beta chains came from one sample sequenced in a study of T cell responses to AZD1222 COVID-19 vaccine. Generated by immunoSEQ multiplex PCR, the TCRdb table keeps only in-frame clones and is missing some. The sample lists some 130,000 clones; about nine tenths were seen once. The sample consisted of peripheral blood, taken on day 0 of AZD1222 vaccination. These receptors were obtained from an adult in good health.

The rearrangement joins TRBV29-1 to TRBJ2-3; a possible D gene is TRBD2 (6 bases). CDR1 and CDR2 (germline): SQVTM, ANQGSEA. V was shortened by 6 bases and J by 4 bases, with 17 bases between the two germline ends. This CDR3 is 14 amino acids long. The CDR3 loop is CSVARTGEADTQYF. The CDR3 DNA sequence: TGCAGCGTCGCTAGGACGGGGGAGGCAGATACGCAGTATTTT.

This clone was detected a few times. This rearrangement joins TRBV20-1 to TRBJ2-5; D ambiguous. Germline V gene sequence: CDR1 DFQATT, CDR2 SNEGSKA (reference sequence). The CDR3 contains 11 residues. Deletions cut 6 bases from V and 3 bases from J, with 8 bases between. The CDR3 loop reads CSAPKEETQYF. The CDR3 bases are TGCAGTGCCCCCAAGGAAGAGACCCAGTACTTC.

The rearrangement joins TRBV6-1 to TRBJ1-6, with 7 positions matching TRBD1. The V segment lost 7 bases and the J segment 6 bases; nucleotides outside the gene matches: 12. Looked up from germline, CDR1 is MNHNS and CDR2 is SASEGT. The CDR3 contains 16 residues. CDR3 residues: CASTEQGGFPNSPLHF. The CDR3 DNA follows: TGTGCCAGCACTGAGCAAGGGGGCTTTCCTAATTCACCCCTCCACTTT.

The V and J genes are TRBV29-1 and TRBJ1-4, with TRBD1 matching 7 bases. This CDR3 has 12 residues. Germline values: CDR1 SQVTM, CDR2 ANQGSEA. The V segment lost 5 bases and the J segment 12 bases; nucleotides outside the gene matches: 9. The CDR3 bases are TGCAGCGTTCGCCGGGACAGCAGAGAACTGTTTTTT. It is translated as CSVRRDSRELFF.

This chain joins TRBV7-9 and TRBJ2-6; D not resolved. The V end lost 5 bases, the J end lost 0 bases, and 8 bases lay between the germline ends. In germline, CDR1 is SEHNR, CDR2 FQNEAQ (reference sequence). This CDR3 has 15 amino acids. The DNA of the CDR3 is TGTGCCAGCAGCGCGGCGAACTCTGGGGCCAACGTCCTGACTTTC. It is translated as CASSAANSGANVLTF.

This clone was found once. The chain carries TRBV6-5 and TRBJ1-1, with 9 bases matching TRBD1. J gave up 4 bases and V 7 bases, and 7 bases lay outside the gene matches. This CDR3 region has 14 residues. The germline gives CDR1 MNHEY, CDR2 SVGAGI. The CDR3 DNA reads as TGTGCCAGCACTATGACAGGGGGGATCACTGAAGCTTTCTTT. It specifies CASTMTGGITEAFF.

The DNA of the CDR3 is TGCGCCAGCAGCCAAGACGACAGATTGAACACTGAAGCTTTCTTT. Residues: CASSQDDRLNTEAFF. The chain links TRBV4-3 to TRBJ1-1, with D possibly matching TRBD1 (5 bases). Germline-derived CDR1 and CDR2 are LGHNA and YSLEER. Trimming removed 0 bases at V and 0 bases at J, with 8 bases between. The length of the CDR3 is 15 residues.

The chain couples TRBV12-5 to TRBJ1-5; D is possibly TRBD1 (6 bases). The CDR3 consists of 13 residues. The germline V gene has CDR1 LGHNT and CDR2 FRNRAP. The V end lost 3 bases, the J end lost 6 bases, and 9 bases lay between the germline ends. The CDR3 reads CASGLIGGQPQHF. For the CDR3, the DNA is TGTGCTAGTGGTTTAATAGGGGGTCAGCCCCAGCATTTT.

The chain is built from TRBV28 and TRBJ1-5; D call uncertain. V shed 6 bases and J shed 11 bases, with 23 bases lying between them. The CDR3 contains 15 residues. Looked up from germline, CDR1 is MDHEN and CDR2 is SYDVKM. Written as DNA, the CDR3 is TGTGCCAGCAGCTCCCTTCTTGGAGGGTTCGGGTCCCAGCATTTT. It specifies CASSSLLGGFGSQHF.

The chain combines TRBV6-2 or TRBV6-3 with TRBJ1-5; D is undetermined. The CDR3 extends over 14 amino acids. V gave up 4 bases and J gave up 3 bases, with 10 bases separating them. The germline V gene encodes CDR1 MNHEY and CDR2 SVGEGT. DNA for the CDR3: TGTGCCAGCAGTTTCCTACAGAACAATCAGCCCCAGCATTTT. Translated, it gives CASSFLQNNQPQHF.

The V and J genes are TRBV7-8 and TRBJ1-4, with 8 bases identical to TRBD1. The junction had 7 bases not matched to a gene; V was cut back by 5 bases and J by 8 bases. Looked up from germline, CDR1 is SGHVS and CDR2 is FQNEAQ. The CDR3 sequence is 14 residues long. CDR3 sequence: CASSLGQGGEKLFF. The CDR3 nucleotides are TGTGCCAGCAGCCTAGGACAGGGCGGCGAAAAACTGTTTTTT.

The J gene is TRBJ1-1, the V gene TRBV12-3 or TRBV12-4, with 8 bases that match TRBD1. The CDR3 is made up of 12 amino acids. The V and J ends lost 6 bases and 5 bases, in that order; junction bases with no gene match: 2. The CDR3 sequence: CASRTGVTEAFF. The CDR3 bases are TGTGCCAGCAGGACAGGGGTTACTGAAGCTTTCTTT.

V gene TRBV9 combines with J gene TRBJ1-2, with D maybe TRBD1 (5 bases). Germline-derived CDR1 and CDR2 are SGDLS and YYNGEE. Trimming left V 4 bases short and J 4 bases short, with 17 bases between. This CDR3 is built from 15 residues. The CDR3 reads CASSPQGTPTYGYTF. CDR3 DNA: TGTGCCAGCAGCCCACAAGGGACCCCAACCTATGGCTACACCTTC.

This chain joins TRBV5-4 and TRBJ1-2; no reliable D call. V lost 1 base and J 3 bases, leaving 4 bases between the germline ends. The CDR3 has 12 residues. Per the germline V gene, CDR1 is SGHNT and CDR2 is YYREEE (reference sequence). CDR3 DNA: TGTGCCAGCAGCTTGTCCCACTATGGCTACACCTTC. Translating it yields CASSLSHYGYTF. The full variable domain, its missing parts supplied by reference TRBV5-4 and TRBJ1-2, is ETGVTQSPTHLIKTRGQQVTLRCSSQSGHNTVSWYQQALGQGPQFIFQYYREEENGRGNFPPRFSGLQFPNYSSELNVNALELDDSALYLCASSLSHYGYTFGSGTRLTVV.

The J gene is TRBJ1-2, the V gene TRBV19, with D possibly matching TRBD1 (6 bases). The CDR3 runs to 15 residues. Germline V gives CDR1 LNHDA, CDR2 SQIVND (reference sequence). The ends were cut back, 2 bases at V and 4 bases at J, with 14 bases in the middle. The CDR3 protein is CASSIYLEDSYGYTF. The CDR3 nucleotides are TGTGCCAGTAGTATATATTTGGAGGACAGCTATGGCTACACCTTC.

The chain joins TRBV6-6 to TRBJ1-1, with D perhaps TRBD1 (5 bases). V was clipped by 5 bases and J by 1 base, with 26 bases between them. Germline lookup yields CDR1 MNHNY and CDR2 SVGAGI (reference sequence). The CDR3 is 19 residues long. This CDR3 is CASSRLGRRGAGKNTEAFF. CDR3 bases: TGTGCCAGCAGTCGACTAGGCAGGCGGGGCGCAGGGAAGAACACTGAAGCTTTCTTT.

This clone appeared a few times. The gene calls are TRBV20-1 and TRBJ2-3; possible D gene TRBD1, 6 bases. Germline V gene lookup returns CDR1 DFQATT and CDR2 SNEGSKA (reference sequence). CDR3 length: 14 amino acids. Trimming removed 3 bases from V and 1 base from J, with 11 bases in between. CDR3 sequence: CSASVGAGTDTQYF. The CDR3 DNA reads as TGCAGTGCTAGTGTGGGGGCGGGCACAGATACGCAGTATTTT.

The chain couples TRBV6-5 to TRBJ1-2; 7 nucleotides align to TRBD1. This CDR3 is 13 amino acids long. The germline CDR1 and CDR2 sequences are MNHEY and SVGAGI. Losses at the gene ends were 6 bases for V and 5 bases for J; bases not matched to a gene: 6. This CDR3 is CASSGAGGYGYTF. The CDR3 DNA reads TGTGCCAGCAGCGGGGCAGGGGGATATGGCTACACCTTC.

The chain is built from TRBV18 and TRBJ2-1; D is unresolved. Trimming left V 3 bases short and J 0 bases short, with 9 bases between. The length of the CDR3 is 15 residues. Germline V lookup: CDR1 KGHSH, CDR2 LQKENI. CDR3 nucleotide sequence: TGTGCCAGCTCACCCAGTCTAGACTCCTACAATGAGCAGTTCTTC. Its translation: CASSPSLDSYNEQFF.

This chain uses TRBV5-1 with TRBJ1-3; D gene uncertain. Trimming stripped 2 bases from V and 0 bases from J, with 12 bases between. Germline CDR1 reads SGHRS; CDR2 reads YFSETQ. The CDR3 spans 16 residues. In DNA form, the CDR3 reads TGCGCCAGCAGCTTTGGGATCGGGCACTCTGGAAACACCATATATTTT. This sequence encodes CASSFGIGHSGNTIYF.

The chain employs TRBV7-2 and TRBJ1-4; D is perhaps TRBD1 (5 bases). Per the germline V gene, CDR1 is SGHTA and CDR2 is FQGNSA. The V gene lost 3 bases and the J gene lost 0 bases, with 17 bases spanning the gap. The CDR3 covers 18 residues. CDR3 sequence: CASSLSQTIRATNEKLFF. For the CDR3, the DNA is TGTGCCAGCAGCTTGAGCCAAACTATCAGGGCAACTAATGAAAAACTGTTTTTT.

The rearrangement uses TRBV7-9 and TRBJ2-7; 11 nucleotides agree with TRBD2. V was pared by 3 bases and J by 1 base, with 5 bases of the junction left unmatched. The CDR3 totals 16 residues. Germline V lookup: CDR1 SEHNR, CDR2 FQNEAQ (reference sequence). This CDR3 reads CASSFPSGGRSYEQYF. The CDR3 DNA sequence: TGTGCCAGCAGCTTCCCTAGCGGGGGGCGGTCCTACGAGCAGTACTTC.

The chain is built from TRBV5-1 and TRBJ2-3, with 8 bases identical to TRBD2. This CDR3 contains 14 residues. V trimming: 4 bases; J trimming: 3 bases; junction bases outside the gene matches: 4. Looked up from germline, CDR1 is SGHRS and CDR2 is YFSETQ. DNA of the CDR3: TGCGCCAGCAGCCGGGGGGGTTCGACAGATACGCAGTATTTT. It is translated as CASSRGGSTDTQYF.

CDR3 in amino acids: CASSLGRDFGELFF. The CDR3 bases are TGTGCCAGCAGCTTAGGCAGGGACTTCGGGGAGCTGTTTTTT. The rearrangement joins TRBV7-9 to TRBJ2-2; the D gene is possibly TRBD2 (6 bases). The V end was cut by 1 base, the J end by 7 bases, with 10 bases between. The CDR3 is 14 residues long. CDR1 and CDR2 from the germline V gene are SEHNR and FQNEAQ (reference sequence).

The V call is TRBV6-5, the J call TRBJ1-6; 7 bases are a match to TRBD1. Germline CDR1 is MNHEY and CDR2 is SVGAGI. This CDR3 is built from 16 residues. Unmatched junction bases numbered 9, after V lost 0 bases and J lost 10 bases. The CDR3 DNA reads TGTGCCAGCAGTTACTCGAGGGACAGACGACGGTCACCCCTCCACTTT. This translates into CASSYSRDRRRSPLHF.

This clone was seen a single time. The CDR3 region is CASSSTGSGANEKLFF. CDR3 nucleotides: TGTGCCAGCAGCTCGACAGGTTCGGGGGCTAATGAAAAACTGTTTTTT. This rearrangement joins TRBV5-4 to TRBJ1-4, with D tentatively TRBD1 (6 bases). Trimming took off 3 bases at V and 3 bases at J, with 15 bases between the two ends. The CDR3 spans 16 residues. The germline V gene has CDR1 SGHNT and CDR2 YYREEE (reference sequence).

The chain uses TRBV27 and TRBJ1-1; D call uncertain. V lost 3 bases and J 3 bases, leaving 11 bases between the germline ends. This CDR3 is built from 14 residues. Germline-derived CDR1 and CDR2 are MNHEY and SMNVEV (reference sequence). This chain's CDR3 is CASSFGRVDTEAFF. DNA of the CDR3: TGTGCCAGCAGTTTCGGTCGAGTCGACACTGAAGCTTTCTTT.

The rearrangement joins TRBV27 to TRBJ2-1; TRBD2 aligns across 8 bases. Looked up from germline, CDR1 is MNHEY and CDR2 is SMNVEV (reference sequence). With V trimmed by 7 bases and J by 6 bases, 11 bases remained unmatched. The CDR3 totals 15 residues. The DNA of the CDR3 is TGTGCCAGCACCCCAGGACTAGCCCTCCGCAATGAGCAGTTCTTC. This encodes CASTPGLALRNEQFF.

The V gene is TRBV4-2, the J gene TRBJ2-7; 8 bases align to TRBD2. This CDR3 contains 16 residues. Per germline, CDR1 LGHNA and CDR2 YNFKEQ. Unmatched junction bases numbered 10, after V lost 4 bases and J lost 2 bases. The CDR3 reads CASSPGLRGGTYEQYF. In nucleotides, the CDR3 is TGTGCCAGCAGCCCCGGACTTCGCGGGGGGACCTACGAGCAGTACTTC.

This chain connects TRBV3-1 (or the pseudogene TRBV3-2) to TRBJ1-2; D not certain. The CDR3 loop spans 12 amino acids. CDR1 and CDR2 (germline): LGHDT, YNNKEL (reference sequence). V gave up 4 bases and J gave up 9 bases, with 12 bases separating them. The chain's CDR3 is CASSPLGGRYTF. The CDR3 DNA sequence: TGTGCCAGCAGCCCACTGGGCGGTCGCTACACCTTC.